Described below is a single T cell receptor beta chain sequence and its context. J gave up 3 bases and V 1 base, and 4 bases lay outside the gene matches. CDR1 is LGHNT, CDR2 FRNRAP, per germline. This CDR3 comprises 15 residues. This record belongs to a study of blood T cells in healthy people across ages. Then a second PCR, running roughly 7 to 12 cycles, was carried out with a sample-barcoded 5' primer and a J-beta primer mix. Using its own MiXCR run on the 5' RACE reads, TCRdb lists one record per CDR3 protein. The data contain around 700,000 distinct CDR3 sequences, around 25% of them singletons. The same specimen was also included in a second study, on T cells of mothers and their children.

The TCR originated in a boy aged 5-17 years in good health. The rearrangement joins TRBV12-5 to TRBJ1-1; 8 bases map to TRBD1. Sequencing was performed on blood. Here the CDR3 DNA reads TGTGCTAGTGGTTTGGGACAGGGGATCGACACTGAAGCTTTCTTT. Its translation is CASGLGQGIDTEAFF.